These T cell receptor beta chains were read from a single sample in a study of persistence of HIV-infected CD4 T cells. Their cognate antigens are unknown. Clones were sequenced by immunoSEQ multiplex PCR, and TCRdb holds only the in-frame ones, with some missing. Of 30,000 to 35,000 clones in the sample, 82% were seen once. The sequenced sample was CD4+ T cells sorted from PBMCs after roughly 18-hour stimulation, obtained from a patient who received antiretroviral therapy. The receptors stem from an adult man with HIV who was CMV-seropositive. Each CDR3 is given with its conserved first and last residue. A D gene is named only where the DNA matches it firmly. Part of the rows lack a size; the others show once, few, many or a class for expanded clones.

V gene	J gene	CDR3 length	D gene	clone size	CDR3 DNA	CDR3 protein
TRBV2	TRBJ2-3	20	NA	once	TGTGCCAGCAGTGACAAGTTCAGGAGGACAGTCCATTCTAGCACAGATACGCAGTATTTT	CASSDKFRRTVHSSTDTQYF
TRBV7-2	TRBJ2-7	17	TRBD2	NA	TGTGCCAGCAGCTTATGGCCTCTAGCGGGGGCCTCCTACGAGCAGTACTTC	CASSLWPLAGASYEQYF
TRBV19	TRBJ1-5	16	TRBD1	NA	TGTGCCAGTAGTATAGGGGCCGCAGGGGGGGGACAGCCCCAGCATTTT	CASSIGAAGGGQPQHF
TRBV18	TRBJ2-5	17	NA	once	TGTGCCAGCTCACCCCTTGGGAGCGGAGGCGGCCAAGAGACCCAGTACTTC	CASSPLGSGGGQETQYF
TRBV11-3	TRBJ2-7	13	TRBD1	NA	TGTGCCAGCAGCCTGACAGGGAACTACGAGCAGTACTTC	CASSLTGNYEQYF
TRBV10-1	TRBJ1-1	12	NA	NA	TGCGCCAGCAGTAGGACAGACACTGAAGCTTTCTTT	CASSRTDTEAFF
TRBV7-9	TRBJ1-1	17	TRBD1	few	TGTGCCAGCAGCACCCTATGGACAGGGCTAATGAACACTGAAGCTTTCTTT	CASSTLWTGLMNTEAFF
TRBV6-5	TRBJ1-3	15	NA	NA	TGTGCCAGCAGCCGGACGGTCTTCTCTGGAAACACCATATATTTT	CASSRTVFSGNTIYF
TRBV7-8	TRBJ1-2	15	NA	NA	TGTGCCAGCAGCTTAGCTGACACCCGGGACTATGGCTACACCTTC	CASSLADTRDYGYTF
TRBV19	TRBJ1-5	12	NA	NA	TGTGCCAGTAATAGGGGCAATCAGCCCCAGCATTTT	CASNRGNQPQHF
TRBV6-5	TRBJ1-5	15	NA	NA	TGTGCCAGCAGGCGGGACTTTAGGAAGATTCAGCCCCAGCATTTT	CASRRDFRKIQPQHF
TRBV10-3	TRBJ2-1	14	TRBD2	NA	TGTGCCATCAGTGAGTCGGGGGGGGTCAATGAGCAGTTCTTC	CAISESGGVNEQFF
TRBV14	TRBJ2-3	18	NA	NA	TGTGCCAGCAGCCAAGTAAAAGGCGGGGGCGGGGTCACAGATACGCAGTATTTT	CASSQVKGGGGVTDTQYF
TRBV19	TRBJ1-5	11	NA	few	TGTGCCAGTGGTACGGGTCAGCCCCAGCATTTT	CASGTGQPQHF
TRBV7-6	TRBJ1-5	13	NA	once	TGTGCCAGCAGCATACAGGGCAATCAGCCCCAGCATTTT	CASSIQGNQPQHF
TRBV7-2	TRBJ1-6	15	NA	NA	TGTGCCAGCAGCTTAGTCAAAGTTGATAATTCACCCCTCCACTTT	CASSLVKVDNSPLHF
TRBV6-2/TRBV6-3	TRBJ1-1	11	NA	NA	TGTGCCAGCAGTCCACGGACTGAAGCTTTCTTT	CASSPRTEAFF
TRBV6-5	TRBJ2-3	15	NA	NA	TGTGCCAGCAGAGACCCCGGAGTTAGCACAGATACGCAGTATTTT	CASRDPGVSTDTQYF
TRBV14	TRBJ2-5	17	NA	once	TGTGCCAGCAGCCAAGGGAGACAGAGCTTTCACCAAGAGACCCAGTACTTC	CASSQGRQSFHQETQYF
TRBV5-5	TRBJ1-1	16	NA	NA	TGTGCCAGCAGCCAACAGGGTATATATCTAGACACTGAAGCTTTCTTT	CASSQQGIYLDTEAFF
TRBV5-1	TRBJ2-1	16	NA	NA	TGCGCCAGCAGCAGGCTAGGACTGGACAGTTACAATGAGCAGTTCTTC	CASSRLGLDSYNEQFF
TRBV15	TRBJ2-5	17	TRBD1	NA	TGTGCCACCAGCGCAGGACAGGGGGCGCCAAGGGGGGAGACCCAGTACTTC	CATSAGQGAPRGETQYF
TRBV6-5	TRBJ1-2	14	NA	NA	TGTGCCAGCAGTTACTCGTCGGGATACTATGGCTACACCTTC	CASSYSSGYYGYTF
TRBV14	TRBJ1-2	16	TRBD1	NA	TGTGCCAGCAGCCCCGGCCTGGGACAGGGTAACTATGGCTACACCTTC	CASSPGLGQGNYGYTF
TRBV5-4	TRBJ2-2	15	NA	NA	TGTGCCAGCAGCTTGGATTTAGCGAGGACCGGGGAGCTGTTTTTT	CASSLDLARTGELFF
TRBV18	TRBJ2-3	16	TRBD2	NA	TGTGCCAGCTCACCCCTGGCAAGCGGGGGGGGAGATACGCAGTATTTT	CASSPLASGGGDTQYF
TRBV3-1/TRBV3-2	TRBJ1-5	17	TRBD1	few	TGTGCCAGCAGCCAAGTGGAGGAGGGGGCGAACAATCAGCCCCAGCATTTT	CASSQVEEGANNQPQHF
TRBV4-1	TRBJ2-1	17	NA	NA	TGCGCCAGCAGCCAAGGAGGGTGGACTCCCGGTTACAATGAGCAGTTCTTC	CASSQGGWTPGYNEQFF
TRBV5-4	TRBJ1-2	16	TRBD1	NA	TGTGCCAGCAGCTTAAGCATCCGAGCAGGGGGCGAAGGCTACACCTTC	CASSLSIRAGGEGYTF
TRBV28	TRBJ1-2	14	TRBD1	NA	TGTGCCAGCAGTTCACAGGGGGCTCACTATGGCTACACCTTC	CASSSQGAHYGYTF
TRBV2	TRBJ1-4	12	NA	NA	TGTGCCAGCAATGGGCTTAATGAAAAACTGTTTTTT	CASNGLNEKLFF
TRBV6-2/TRBV6-3	TRBJ2-1	12	NA	NA	TGTGCCAGCAGTTACAAGAGGAGTGAGCAGTTCTTC	CASSYKRSEQFF
TRBV7-2	TRBJ1-5	13	NA	NA	TGTGCCAGCAGCGGCCGAGGCAATCAGCCCCAGCATTTT	CASSGRGNQPQHF
TRBV12-5	TRBJ1-1	13	NA	few	TGTGCTAGTGGCTCCAGGGTTACCACTGAAGCTTTCTTT	CASGSRVTTEAFF
TRBV10-3	TRBJ1-5	15	TRBD1	NA	TGTGCCATCAGCCGGACAGGGGATAGCAATCAGCCCCAGCATTTT	CAISRTGDSNQPQHF
TRBV29-1	TRBJ1-3	15	NA	NA	TGCAGCGTCAAAATGGACGGTAGCTCTGGAAACACCATATATTTT	CSVKMDGSSGNTIYF
TRBV5-1	TRBJ2-7	15	TRBD1	NA	TGCGCCAGCAGGTATGGACAGGGGGTCTCCTACGAGCAGTACTTC	CASRYGQGVSYEQYF
TRBV6-2/TRBV6-3	TRBJ1-1	14	TRBD1	few	TGTGCCAGCAGTTACCTGGGACAGGGCACTGAAGCTTTCTTT	CASSYLGQGTEAFF
TRBV2	TRBJ1-5	16	TRBD1	NA	TGTGCCAGCAGCCAACAGGGGGCGCGGAGCAATCAGCCCCAGCATTTT	CASSQQGARSNQPQHF
TRBV9	TRBJ1-1	14	TRBD1	NA	TGTGCCAGCGGAAGGACAGGGATGAACACTGAAGCTTTCTTT	CASGRTGMNTEAFF
TRBV24-1	TRBJ2-3	13	NA	NA	TGTGCCACCAACAGGGCAGCCACAGATACGCAGTATTTT	CATNRAATDTQYF
TRBV27	TRBJ2-3	17	NA	NA	TGTGCCAGCAGTTTCTTTGCTAGCCGACCAGGAGGAGATACGCAGTATTTT	CASSFFASRPGGDTQYF
TRBV5-1	TRBJ2-5	16	NA	NA	TGCGCCAGCAGCTTGGTGCTGGGCTCGACCGGGGAGACCCAGTACTTC	CASSLVLGSTGETQYF
TRBV20-1	TRBJ1-3	15	NA	NA	TGCAGTGCTAGTCGGGGATTAAGCTCTGGAAACACCATATATTTT	CSASRGLSSGNTIYF
TRBV7-9	TRBJ2-5	16	NA	NA	TGTGCCAGCAGCTTAGCCCTACAAAGAATCACGGAGACCCAGTACTTC	CASSLALQRITETQYF
TRBV6-5	TRBJ2-4	15	NA	NA	TGTGCCAGCAGTTACGGCACATTAGCCAAAAACATTCAGTACTTC	CASSYGTLAKNIQYF
TRBV19	TRBJ2-1	18	TRBD2	NA	TGTGCCAGTAGTATACCCTCCCCACTAGCGGGGATCACCAATGAGCAGTTCTTC	CASSIPSPLAGITNEQFF
TRBV4-3	TRBJ1-1	15	NA	NA	TGCGCCAGCAGCCAAGAGGCTCAAAAGAACACTGAAGCTTTCTTT	CASSQEAQKNTEAFF
TRBV6-2/TRBV6-3	TRBJ2-7	16	NA	once	TGTGCCAGCAGTTACAGGGGTAGCCTACGGACCTACGAGCAGTACTTC	CASSYRGSLRTYEQYF
TRBV9	TRBJ2-2	14	NA	NA	TGTGCCAGCAGCGCCTTAAGGGACGTCGGGGAGCTGTTTTTT	CASSALRDVGELFF
TRBV3-1/TRBV3-2	TRBJ2-5	14	NA	NA	TGTGCCAGCAGCCAACCGCAGGGCCGAGAGACCCAGTACTTC	CASSQPQGRETQYF
TRBV4-2	TRBJ2-5	16	TRBD2	NA	TGTGCCAGCAGCCAAGATGGGGCGGGGGGGTTGGAGACCCAGTACTTC	CASSQDGAGGLETQYF
TRBV4-1	TRBJ2-2	16	NA	NA	TGCGCCAGCAGCCAAGTCCTGCTATTGAACACCGGGGAGCTGTTTTTT	CASSQVLLLNTGELFF
TRBV2	TRBJ1-1	14	TRBD1	NA	TGTGCCAGCAGTCACGGACAGGGGCCACGGCAAGCTTTCTTT	CASSHGQGPRQAFF
TRBV5-1	TRBJ2-7	11	NA	NA	TGCGCCAGCAGTCTCGGCTACGAGCAGTACTTC	CASSLGYEQYF
TRBV6-5	TRBJ2-3	15	TRBD1	once	TGTGCCAGCACAAAGCAGGGGGCCCCCACAGATACGCAGTATTTT	CASTKQGAPTDTQYF
TRBV3-1/TRBV3-2	TRBJ2-3	18	TRBD2	once	TGTGCCAGCAGCCATAAGGGACTAGCGGGGGGACGCACAGATACGCAGTATTTT	CASSHKGLAGGRTDTQYF